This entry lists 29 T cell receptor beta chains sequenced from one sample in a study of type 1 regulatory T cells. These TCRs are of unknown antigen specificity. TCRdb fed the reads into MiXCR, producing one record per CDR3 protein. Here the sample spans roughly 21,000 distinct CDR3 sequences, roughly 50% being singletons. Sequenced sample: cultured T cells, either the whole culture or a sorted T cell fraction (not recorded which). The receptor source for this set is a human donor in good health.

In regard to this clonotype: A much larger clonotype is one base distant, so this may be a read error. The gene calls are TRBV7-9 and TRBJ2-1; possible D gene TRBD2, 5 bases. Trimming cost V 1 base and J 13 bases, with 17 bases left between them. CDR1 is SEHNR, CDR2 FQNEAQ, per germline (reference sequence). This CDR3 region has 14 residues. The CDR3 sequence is CASSLGRSAETQFF. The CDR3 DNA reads TGTGCCAGCAGCTTAGGCCGTAGCGCGGAGACCCAGTTCTTC.

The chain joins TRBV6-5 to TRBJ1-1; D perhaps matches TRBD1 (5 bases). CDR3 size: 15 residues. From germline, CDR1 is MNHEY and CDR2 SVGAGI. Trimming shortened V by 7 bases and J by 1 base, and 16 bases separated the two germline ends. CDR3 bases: TGTGCCAGCATCTCCGCCGGGACGGGGAACACTGAAGCTTTCTTT. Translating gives CASISAGTGNTEAFF.

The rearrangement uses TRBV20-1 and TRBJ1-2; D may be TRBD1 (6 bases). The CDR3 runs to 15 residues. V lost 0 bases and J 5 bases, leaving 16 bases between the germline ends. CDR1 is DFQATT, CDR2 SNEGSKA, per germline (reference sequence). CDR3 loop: CSAREPTGSGYGYTF. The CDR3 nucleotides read TGCAGTGCTAGAGAGCCTACAGGGTCAGGGTATGGCTACACCTTC.

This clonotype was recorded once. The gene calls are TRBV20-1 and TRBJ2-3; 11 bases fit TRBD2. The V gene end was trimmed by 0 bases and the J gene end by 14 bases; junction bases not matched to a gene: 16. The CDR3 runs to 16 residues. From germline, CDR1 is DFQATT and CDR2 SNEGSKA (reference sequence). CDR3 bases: TGCAGTGCTAGAGATTTAGCGGGGGGGATACTAGATGCGCGGTATTTT. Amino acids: CSARDLAGGILDARYF.

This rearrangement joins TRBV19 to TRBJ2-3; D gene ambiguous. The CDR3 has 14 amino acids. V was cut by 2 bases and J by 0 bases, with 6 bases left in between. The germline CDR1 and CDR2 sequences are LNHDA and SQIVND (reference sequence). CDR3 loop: CASSITPSTDTQYF. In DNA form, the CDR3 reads TGTGCCAGTAGTATAACACCGAGCACAGATACGCAGTATTTT.

The CDR3 DNA reads as TGTGCCAGCAGCCTTGAGCTCCTCGGGACCCAGTACTTC. It specifies CASSLELLGTQYF. The chain is built from TRBV11-2 and TRBJ2-5; D ambiguous. The germline gives CDR1 SGHAT, CDR2 FQNNGV. CDR3 length: 13 residues. The germline V and J ends were trimmed by 5 bases and 7 bases, with 14 bases remaining between them.

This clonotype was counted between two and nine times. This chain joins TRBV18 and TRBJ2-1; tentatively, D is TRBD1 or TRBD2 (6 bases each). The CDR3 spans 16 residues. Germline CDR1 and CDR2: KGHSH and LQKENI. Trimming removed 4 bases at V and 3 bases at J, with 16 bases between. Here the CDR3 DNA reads TGTGCCAGCTCACGCCGGGATAGGGGGGACTACAATGAGCAGTTCTTC. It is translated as CASSRRDRGDYNEQFF. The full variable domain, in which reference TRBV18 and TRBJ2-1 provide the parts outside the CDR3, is NAGVMQNPRHLVRRRGQEARLRCSPMKGHSHVYWYRQLPEEGLKFMVYLQKENIIDESGMPKERFSAEFPKEGPSILRIQQVVRGDSAAYFCASSRRDRGDYNEQFFGPGTRLTVL.

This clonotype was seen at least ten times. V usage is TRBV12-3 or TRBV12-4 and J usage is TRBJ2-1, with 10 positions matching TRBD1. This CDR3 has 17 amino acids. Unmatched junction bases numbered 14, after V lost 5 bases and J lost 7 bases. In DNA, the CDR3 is TGTGCCAGCAGTCCGAGTAGGACAGGGGGTTTGTCGAATGAGCAGTTCTTC. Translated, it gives CASSPSRTGGLSNEQFF.

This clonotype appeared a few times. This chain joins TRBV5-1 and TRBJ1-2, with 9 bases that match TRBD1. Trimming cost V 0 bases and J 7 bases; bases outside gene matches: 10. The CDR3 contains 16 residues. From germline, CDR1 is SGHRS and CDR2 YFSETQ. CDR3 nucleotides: TGCGCCAGCAGCTTGGCCTGGGGACAGGGTCGACTTGGCTACACCTTC. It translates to CASSLAWGQGRLGYTF.

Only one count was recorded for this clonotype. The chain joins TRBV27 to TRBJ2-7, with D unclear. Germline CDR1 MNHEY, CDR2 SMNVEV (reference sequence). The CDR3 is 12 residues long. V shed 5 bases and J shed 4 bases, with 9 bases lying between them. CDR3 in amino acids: CASSLQKYEQYF. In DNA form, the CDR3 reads TGTGCCAGCAGTCTACAGAAATACGAGCAGTACTTC.

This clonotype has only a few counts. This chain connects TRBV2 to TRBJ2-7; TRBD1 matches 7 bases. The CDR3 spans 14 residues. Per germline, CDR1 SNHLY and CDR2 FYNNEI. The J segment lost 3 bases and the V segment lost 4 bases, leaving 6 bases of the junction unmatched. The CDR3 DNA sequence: TGTGCCAGCAGTGGGACGACAGGGTTCTACGAGCAGTACTTC. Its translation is CASSGTTGFYEQYF.

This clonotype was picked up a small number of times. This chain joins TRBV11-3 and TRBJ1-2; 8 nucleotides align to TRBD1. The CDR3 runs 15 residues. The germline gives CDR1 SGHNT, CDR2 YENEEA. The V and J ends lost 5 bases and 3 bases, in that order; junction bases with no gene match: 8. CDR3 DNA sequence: TGTGCCAGCAGCACCCGGACAGGGTTTGACTATGGCTACACCTTC. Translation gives CASSTRTGFDYGYTF.

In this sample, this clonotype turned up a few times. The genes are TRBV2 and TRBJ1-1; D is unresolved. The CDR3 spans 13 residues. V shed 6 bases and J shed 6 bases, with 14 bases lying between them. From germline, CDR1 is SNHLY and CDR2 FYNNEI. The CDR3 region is CASRSRLGAEAFF. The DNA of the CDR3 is TGTGCCAGCAGGTCCCGGCTCGGCGCTGAAGCTTTCTTT.

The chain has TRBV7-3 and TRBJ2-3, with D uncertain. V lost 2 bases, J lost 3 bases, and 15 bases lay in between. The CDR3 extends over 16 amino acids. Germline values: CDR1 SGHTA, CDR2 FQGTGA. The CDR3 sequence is CASSLGASRDTDTQYF. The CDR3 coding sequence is TGTGCCAGCAGCTTAGGAGCGTCGCGCGATACAGATACGCAGTATTTT.

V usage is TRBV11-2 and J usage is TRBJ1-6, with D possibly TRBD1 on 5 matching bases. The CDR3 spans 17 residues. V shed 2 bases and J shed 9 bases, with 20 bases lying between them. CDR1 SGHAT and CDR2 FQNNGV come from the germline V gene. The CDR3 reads CASSLRGRATNPSPLHF. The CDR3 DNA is TGTGCCAGCAGCTTACGGGGCAGGGCCACTAACCCTTCACCCCTCCACTTT.

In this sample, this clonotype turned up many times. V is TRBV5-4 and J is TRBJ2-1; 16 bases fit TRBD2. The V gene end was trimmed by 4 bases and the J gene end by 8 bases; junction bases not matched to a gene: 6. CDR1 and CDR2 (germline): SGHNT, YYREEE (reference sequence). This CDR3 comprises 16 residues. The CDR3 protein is CASSLGTSGGAHEQFF. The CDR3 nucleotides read TGTGCCAGCAGCCTCGGGACTAGCGGGGGGGCGCATGAGCAGTTCTTC.

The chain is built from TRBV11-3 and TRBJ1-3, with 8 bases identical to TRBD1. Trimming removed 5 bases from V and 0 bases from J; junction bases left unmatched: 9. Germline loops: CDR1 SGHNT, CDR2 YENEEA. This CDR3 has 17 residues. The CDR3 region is CASSAPQGGISGNTIYF. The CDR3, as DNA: TGTGCCAGCAGCGCCCCACAGGGGGGGATCTCTGGAAACACCATATATTTT. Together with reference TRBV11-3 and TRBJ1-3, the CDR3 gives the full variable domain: EAGVVQSPRYKIIEKKQPVAFWCNPISGHNTLYWYLQNLGQGPELLIRYENEEAVDDSQLPKDRFSAERLKGVDSTLKIQPAELGDSAVYLCASSAPQGGISGNTIYFGEGSWLTVV.

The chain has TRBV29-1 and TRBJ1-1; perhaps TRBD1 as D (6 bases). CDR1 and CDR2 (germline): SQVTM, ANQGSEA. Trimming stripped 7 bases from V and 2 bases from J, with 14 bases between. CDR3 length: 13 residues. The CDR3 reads CSARRGTNTEAFF. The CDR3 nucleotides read TGCAGCGCCCGTAGGGGGACCAACACTGAAGCTTTCTTT.

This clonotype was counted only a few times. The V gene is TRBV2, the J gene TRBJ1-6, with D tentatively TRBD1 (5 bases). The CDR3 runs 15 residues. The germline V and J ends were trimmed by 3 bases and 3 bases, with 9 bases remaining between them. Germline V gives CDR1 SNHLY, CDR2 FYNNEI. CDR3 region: CASSDQGLYNSPLHF. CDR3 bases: TGTGCCAGCAGTGACCAGGGACTCTATAATTCACCCCTCCACTTT.

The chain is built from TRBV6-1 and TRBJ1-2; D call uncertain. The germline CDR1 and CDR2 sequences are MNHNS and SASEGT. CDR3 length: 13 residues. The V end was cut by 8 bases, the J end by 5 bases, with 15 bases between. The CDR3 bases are TGTGCCAGCCGAACGACGGCCTGGTATGGCTACACCTTC. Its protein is CASRTTAWYGYTF.

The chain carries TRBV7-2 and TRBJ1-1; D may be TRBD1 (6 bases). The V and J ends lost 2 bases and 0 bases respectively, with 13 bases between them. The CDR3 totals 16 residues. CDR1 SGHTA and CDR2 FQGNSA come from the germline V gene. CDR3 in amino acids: CASSLSGTIMNTEAFF. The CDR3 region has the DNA TGTGCCAGCAGCTTATCCGGGACAATAATGAACACTGAAGCTTTCTTT.

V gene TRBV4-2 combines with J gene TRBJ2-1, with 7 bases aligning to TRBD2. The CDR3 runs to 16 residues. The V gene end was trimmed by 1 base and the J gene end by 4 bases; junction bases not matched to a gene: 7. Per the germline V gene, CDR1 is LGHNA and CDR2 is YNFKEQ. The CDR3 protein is CASSQVIGEGYNEQFF. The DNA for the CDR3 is TGTGCCAGCAGCCAAGTGATCGGGGAGGGATACAATGAGCAGTTCTTC.

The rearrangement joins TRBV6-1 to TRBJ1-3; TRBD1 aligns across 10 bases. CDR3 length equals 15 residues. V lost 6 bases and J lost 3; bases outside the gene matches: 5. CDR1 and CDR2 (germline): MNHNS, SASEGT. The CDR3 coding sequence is TGTGCCAGCAGAAGAGACAGGGGGCTTGGAAACACCATATATTTT. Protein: CASRRDRGLGNTIYF.

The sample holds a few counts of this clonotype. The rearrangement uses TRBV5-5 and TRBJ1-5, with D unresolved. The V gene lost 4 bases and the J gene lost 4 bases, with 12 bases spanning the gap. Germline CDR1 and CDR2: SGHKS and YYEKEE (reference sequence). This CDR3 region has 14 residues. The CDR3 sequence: CASSGGVANQPQHF. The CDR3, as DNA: TGTGCCAGCAGCGGCGGGGTAGCAAATCAGCCCCAGCATTTT.

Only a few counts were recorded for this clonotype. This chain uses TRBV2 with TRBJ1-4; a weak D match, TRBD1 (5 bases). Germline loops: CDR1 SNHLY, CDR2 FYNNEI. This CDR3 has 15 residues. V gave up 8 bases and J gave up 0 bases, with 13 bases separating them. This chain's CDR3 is CASHWVGATNEKLFF. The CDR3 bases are TGTGCCAGCCATTGGGTGGGGGCAACTAATGAAAAACTGTTTTTT.

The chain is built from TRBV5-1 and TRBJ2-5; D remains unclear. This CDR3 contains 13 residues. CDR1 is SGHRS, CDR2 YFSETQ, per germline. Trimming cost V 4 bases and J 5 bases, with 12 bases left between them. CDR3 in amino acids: CASSRVVSETQYF. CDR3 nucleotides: TGCGCCAGCAGCCGAGTGGTATCTGAGACCCAGTACTTC.

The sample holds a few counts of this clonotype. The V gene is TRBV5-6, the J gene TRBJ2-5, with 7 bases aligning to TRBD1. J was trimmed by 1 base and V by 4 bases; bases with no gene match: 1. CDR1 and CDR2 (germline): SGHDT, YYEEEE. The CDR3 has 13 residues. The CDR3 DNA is TGTGCCAGCAGCGACAGGGTCCAAGAGACCCAGTACTTC. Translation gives CASSDRVQETQYF.

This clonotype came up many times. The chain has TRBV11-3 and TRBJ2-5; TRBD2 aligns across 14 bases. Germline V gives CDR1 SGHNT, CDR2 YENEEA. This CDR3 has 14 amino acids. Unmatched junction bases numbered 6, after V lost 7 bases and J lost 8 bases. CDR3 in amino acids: CASTSGTSGGTQYF. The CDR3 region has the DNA TGTGCCAGCACCTCCGGGACTAGCGGGGGAACCCAGTACTTC.

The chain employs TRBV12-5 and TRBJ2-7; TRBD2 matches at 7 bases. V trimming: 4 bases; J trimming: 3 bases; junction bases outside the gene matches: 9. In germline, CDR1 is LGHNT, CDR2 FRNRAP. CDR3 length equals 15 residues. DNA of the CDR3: TGTGCTAGTGGTTCACCCCCCGGGACTAACTACGAGCAGTACTTC. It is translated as CASGSPPGTNYEQYF.